Below are 21 T cell receptor beta chains sequenced from a single sample in a study of a mutant IDH1 vaccine in newly diagnosed glioma. TCRdb's copy holds only in-frame clones and misses some; the assay was immunoSEQ multiplex PCR. Among more than 35,000 clones, 81% were seen once, and the ten largest hold roughly 5%. Time point meaning: week 35, safety follow-up. Mutant IDH1 20-mer peptide, at 300 ug, made up each vaccine dose, with topical imiquimod. What these receptors recognize is not known. Specimen: PBMCs, collected from a glioma patient whose treatment included an IDH1 peptide vaccine. The source is a woman between 40 and 55 years old with glioma. Some clones in this sample may be carry-over from other donors' samples.

A note on this clone: The junction departs from germline at one end; a sequencing error may be responsible. The J gene is TRBJ2-1, the V gene TRBV10-3, with D perhaps matching TRBD1 or TRBD2 (5 bases each). CDR3 length: 15 residues. Germline assignment: CDR1 ENHRY and CDR2 SYGVKD. CDR3 bases: TGTGCCCTCAGCCCCTCTCCGGGGCCTAATAGTGAGCAGTTCTTC. As protein: CALSPSPGPNSEQFF.

This clone was detected only once. CDR3 residues: CASSSLQGYYYEQYF. DNA of the CDR3: TGTGCCAGCAGTTCCCTACAGGGATACTACTACGAGCAGTACTTC. The gene calls are TRBV6-5 and TRBJ2-7; D possibly corresponds to TRBD1 (6 bases). Germline CDR1 reads MNHEY; CDR2 reads SVGAGI. This CDR3 region has 15 residues. V was cut by 4 bases and J by 3 bases, with 16 bases left in between.

This chain uses TRBV14 with TRBJ2-1; 10 nucleotides align to TRBD2. The CDR3 runs to 16 residues. Trimming took 3 bases from V and 9 from J; bases not matched to a gene: 11. Germline V gives CDR1 SGHDN, CDR2 FVKESK. DNA of the CDR3: TGTGCCAGCAGCCAGGACGGGGCTAGCGGGGGCGGTGAGCAGTTCTTC. This gives the protein CASSQDGASGGGEQFF.

The chain is built from TRBV2 and TRBJ1-6, with 7 bases lining up with TRBD1. The trim removed 4 bases at V and 7 bases at J, leaving 10 bases unmatched. This CDR3 comprises 16 residues. CDR1 and CDR2 from the germline V gene are SNHLY and FYNNEI. CDR3 protein: CASSGGPDRRNSPLHF. The CDR3 nucleotides read TGTGCCAGCAGTGGGGGGCCGGACAGGAGAAATTCACCCCTCCACTTT.

The V and J genes are TRBV9 and TRBJ2-7; D is unresolved. CDR3 size: 14 residues. Germline V gives CDR1 SGDLS, CDR2 YYNGEE. Trimming cost V 0 bases and J 2 bases, with 9 bases left between them. The DNA for the CDR3 is TGTGCCAGCAGCGTAGGCGCCGGCCCCTACGAGCAGTACTTC. This sequence encodes CASSVGAGPYEQYF.

The V gene is TRBV25-1, the J gene TRBJ2-5; 7 positions match TRBD2. CDR1 is MGHDK, CDR2 SYGVNS, per germline. The CDR3 sequence is 17 residues long. Germline trimming cut 2 bases from V and 1 base from J; bases unmatched to any gene: 10. The CDR3 DNA sequence: TGTGCCAGCAGTGAAGGGGGGGGACTCGCCCTCCAAGAGACCCAGTACTTC. This encodes CASSEGGGLALQETQYF.

The V and J genes are TRBV5-1 and TRBJ2-1, with 13 bases lining up with TRBD2. Germline V lookup: CDR1 SGHRS, CDR2 YFSETQ. The CDR3 covers 21 residues. The V segment lost 3 bases and the J segment 1 base; nucleotides outside the gene matches: 16. This CDR3 reads CASSSGGGTSGIGRSYNEQFF. As DNA, the CDR3 is TGCGCCAGCAGCTCTGGCGGCGGGACTAGCGGGATTGGTAGGTCCTACAATGAGCAGTTCTTC.

About this clone: Without the conserved terminal phenylalanine or tryptophan, this CDR3 likely stems from a read error. It is unclear where the CDR3 begins or ends on the DNA, so no DNA is shown, and the CDR3 is as TCRdb lists it. V and J are TRBV28 and TRBJ1-1. The CDR3 is 10 residues long, ends included. Germline V gene data show CDR1 as MDHEN and CDR2 as SYDVKM. CDR3 sequence reads: CASGSWCSSE.

J is TRBJ1-1 and V is TRBV7-2; D gene unclear. The CDR3 is made up of 13 amino acids. The ends were cut back, 2 bases at V and 5 bases at J, with 9 bases in the middle. Germline-derived CDR1 and CDR2 are SGHTA and FQGNSA. CDR3 sequence reads: CASSLRRVTEAFF. The CDR3 nucleotides read TGTGCCAGCAGCTTAAGGCGGGTGACTGAAGCTTTCTTT.

The chain is built from TRBV14 and TRBJ2-7; TRBD2 aligns across 10 bases. J lost 6 bases, V lost 6 bases, and 8 bases had no gene match. The germline V gene has CDR1 SGHDN and CDR2 FVKESK. The CDR3 length is 14 residues. The CDR3 nucleotides read TGTGCCAGCAGTCCAGCGGGAGGGCCACGCGAGCAGTACTTC. Residues: CASSPAGGPREQYF. Based on the CDR3 plus reference TRBV14 and TRBJ2-7, the full variable domain is EAGVTQFPSHSVIEKGQTVTLRCDPISGHDNLYWYRRVMGKEIKFLLHFVKESKQDESGMPNNRFLAERTGGTYSTLKVQPAELEDSGVYFCASSPAGGPREQYFGPGTRLTVT.

The rearrangement uses TRBV5-4 and TRBJ2-7; 10 bases match TRBD2. Germline-derived CDR1 and CDR2 are SGHNT and YYREEE (reference sequence). V shed 2 bases, J shed 3 bases, and the junction held 8 bases outside the gene matches. This CDR3 spans 16 amino acids. The CDR3 coding sequence is TGTGCCAGCAGCTTTTCTTCTAGCGGGAGTTTCTACGAGCAGTACTTC. Its translation is CASSFSSSGSFYEQYF.

The chain combines TRBV9 with TRBJ1-4, with no clear D. The germline gives CDR1 SGDLS, CDR2 YYNGEE. The CDR3 is 13 residues long. The V and J ends lost 4 bases and 10 bases respectively, with 14 bases between them. In DNA form, the CDR3 reads TGTGCCAGCAGCTCCCCCAAGGCTGGAAAACTGTTTTTT. It yields the protein CASSSPKAGKLFF. Full variable domain (remainder filled in from reference TRBV9 and TRBJ1-4): DSGVTQTPKHLITATGQRVTLRCSPRSGDLSVYWYQQSLDQGLQFLIQYYNGEERAKGNILERFSAQQFPDLHSELNLSSLELGDSALYFCASSSPKAGKLFFGSGTQLSVL.

The table lists this clone with a count of one. V and J are TRBV11-1 and TRBJ1-1; D unclear. V lost 5 bases to trimming and J lost 7 bases, with 14 bases between them. CDR3 length: 13 amino acids. Germline CDR1 SGHAT, CDR2 FQDESV (reference sequence). CDR3 nucleotides: TGTGCCAGCAGCCCATTACTGGATCTTGAAGCTTTCTTT. Protein: CASSPLLDLEAFF.

This clone showed up just once. The chain has TRBV7-2 and TRBJ1-2, with TRBD1 as a possible D gene (5 bases). The length of the CDR3 is 14 residues. The germline V gene encodes CDR1 SGHTA and CDR2 FQGNSA. Trimming left V 7 bases short and J 0 bases short, with 12 bases between. CDR3 in DNA: TGTGCCAGCATCCCGGGGCAGCCTAACTATGGCTACACCTTC. Translated: CASIPGQPNYGYTF. Complete variable domain (other parts from reference TRBV7-2 and TRBJ1-2): GAGVSQSPSNKVTEKGKDVELRCDPISGHTALYWYRQSLGQGLEFLIYFQGNSAPDKSGLPSDRFSAERTGGSVSTLTIQRTQQEDSAVYLCASIPGQPNYGYTFGSGTRLTVV.

This clone was observed a handful of times. V gene TRBV9 combines with J gene TRBJ1-5, with D tentatively TRBD1 (5 bases). CDR1 and CDR2 from the germline V gene are SGDLS and YYNGEE. The CDR3 consists of 14 residues. Trimming pared 0 bases from V and 6 bases from J, leaving 10 bases between. CDR3 amino acids: CASSVGGAGQPQHF. DNA of the CDR3: TGTGCCAGCAGCGTAGGAGGGGCGGGTCAGCCCCAGCATTTT.

This clone was detected once. The chain couples TRBV2 to TRBJ2-6; D uncertain. Germline CDR1 is SNHLY and CDR2 is FYNNEI. CDR3 length: 16 amino acids. With 1 base removed from V and 0 bases from J, the gap between germline ends came to 7 bases. CDR3 sequence: CASSEDRVSGANVLTF. The CDR3 DNA follows: TGTGCCAGCAGTGAAGATCGAGTCTCTGGGGCCAACGTCCTGACTTTC.

This chain connects TRBV7-6 to TRBJ1-5; unclear D gene. Trimming removed 0 bases at V and 9 bases at J, with 9 bases between. The CDR3 runs to 13 residues. CDR1 and CDR2 (germline): SGHVS, FNYEAQ. The CDR3 sequence: CASSLALGRPQHF. The CDR3 DNA follows: TGTGCCAGCAGCTTAGCGCTGGGTAGGCCCCAGCATTTT.

The genes are TRBV10-1 and TRBJ1-5; the D is unclear. Trimming removed 9 bases from V and 4 bases from J, with 13 bases in between. The germline V gene has CDR1 WNHNN and CDR2 SYGVQD (reference sequence). The CDR3 length is 13 residues. The CDR3 reads CARPRTANQPQHF. CDR3 sequence (DNA): TGCGCCAGGCCTAGGACGGCAAATCAGCCCCAGCATTTT.

This chain joins TRBV12-5 and TRBJ1-6, with D maybe TRBD1 (6 bases). Per germline, CDR1 LGHNT and CDR2 FRNRAP. V was shortened by 6 bases and J by 7 bases, with 19 bases between the two germline ends. The CDR3 covers 16 residues. CDR3 sequence reads: CASGLNPGERNSPLHF. In DNA form, the CDR3 reads TGTGCTAGTGGCCTAAACCCAGGGGAACGGAATTCACCCCTCCACTTT.

This rearrangement joins TRBV10-3 to TRBJ2-3; D not resolved. V was cut by 0 bases and J by 3 bases, with 13 bases left in between. Germline CDR1 reads ENHRY; CDR2 reads SYGVKD. The CDR3 covers 16 residues. The CDR3 protein is CAISESQVFSTDTQYF. CDR3 DNA sequence: TGTGCCATCAGTGAGTCGCAGGTCTTCTCGACAGATACGCAGTATTTT.

This clone was detected only a few times. The V and J genes are TRBV15 and TRBJ2-5; 9 bases line up with TRBD2. The V and J ends lost 6 bases and 2 bases, in that order; junction bases with no gene match: 4. Germline assignment: CDR1 LNHNV and CDR2 YYDKDF (reference sequence). The CDR3 sequence is 14 residues long. DNA of the CDR3: TGTGCCACCAGGAGACTAGCGGAGCAAGAGACCCAGTACTTC. Translation: CATRRLAEQETQYF.